This section outlines one T cell receptor (beta chain) sequence together with its context. Antigen specificity is unknown. TCRdb fed the RT-PCR reads into MiXCR, producing one record per CDR3 protein. The table includes more than 600,000 distinct CDR3 sequences, about 18% detected once. The data stem from a study of response to subunit inactivated influenza vaccine. From germline, CDR1 is DFQATT and CDR2 SNEGSKA (reference sequence). V dropped 1 base and J dropped 5; count of bases not matched to a gene: 8. CDR3 length: 16 residues. Overall study findings and caveats: A suggestion made by the authors is that each seasonal influenza vaccination recruits few new T cells.

Sequences were derived from PBMCs from blood, sampled roughly 5 days after vaccination. This clonotype originated in a man between 45 and 60 years old who received an inactivated influenza vaccine. This chain connects TRBV20-1 to TRBJ1-5; 10 positions agree with TRBD1. The CDR3 here is CSARASYGTGDQPQHF. In DNA, the CDR3 is TGCAGTGCTAGAGCGTCTTATGGGACAGGGGATCAGCCCCAGCATTTT.